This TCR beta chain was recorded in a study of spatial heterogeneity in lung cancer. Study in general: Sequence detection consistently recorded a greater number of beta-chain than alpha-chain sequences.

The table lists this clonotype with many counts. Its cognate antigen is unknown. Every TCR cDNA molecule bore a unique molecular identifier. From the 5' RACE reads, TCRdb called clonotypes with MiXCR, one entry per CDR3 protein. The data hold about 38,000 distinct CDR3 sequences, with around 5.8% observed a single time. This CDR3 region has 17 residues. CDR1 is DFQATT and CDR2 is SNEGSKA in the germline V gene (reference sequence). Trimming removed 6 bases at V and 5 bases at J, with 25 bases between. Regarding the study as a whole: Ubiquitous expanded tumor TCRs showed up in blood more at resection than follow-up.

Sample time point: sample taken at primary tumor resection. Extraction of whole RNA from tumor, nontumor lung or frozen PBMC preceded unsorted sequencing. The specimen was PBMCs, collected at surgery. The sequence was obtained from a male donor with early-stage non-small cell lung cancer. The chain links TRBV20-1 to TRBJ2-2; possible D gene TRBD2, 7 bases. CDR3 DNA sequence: TGCAGTGCGAGACCCCCCGGAGGGGGGGCCCGGACCGGGGAGCTGTTTTTT. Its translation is CSARPPGGGARTGELFF.